This passage covers 15 T cell receptor beta chains from one sample sequenced in a study of T cell changes during pregnancy in multiple sclerosis. Measured with immunoSEQ multiplex PCR; TCRdb has only the in-frame clones, and not every one. The sample consists of about 72,000 clones, about 90% of them appearing once. Material: peripheral blood, obtained in the first trimester of pregnancy. Source of these receptors: a female donor in good health, enrolled as a control in a pregnancy study.

On this clone: Compared with germline, one end of the junction differs, possibly owing to a read error. The chain joins TRBV29-1 to TRBJ2-3; tentatively, D is TRBD2 (5 bases). CDR3 length: 12 residues. From germline, CDR1 is SQVTM and CDR2 ANQGSEA. Here the CDR3 DNA reads TGCAGCGTCGAAGACGAGGGAGATACGCAGTATTTT. It codes for CSVEDEGDTQYF.

This chain links TRBV6-1 with TRBJ2-5; 9 bases agree with TRBD2. Germline trimming cut 2 bases from V and 5 bases from J; bases unmatched to any gene: 9. This CDR3 is built from 16 residues. Looked up from germline, CDR1 is MNHNS and CDR2 is SASEGT. The CDR3 is CASSEWGREGQETQYF. For the CDR3, the DNA is TGTGCCAGCAGTGAATGGGGGCGGGAGGGCCAGGAGACCCAGTACTTC.

The V call is TRBV5-1, the J call TRBJ2-1; no definite D call. There are 14 residues in the CDR3. V lost 2 bases and J lost 3, with 9 bases in between. CDR1 and CDR2 from the germline V gene are SGHRS and YFSETQ. Written as DNA, the CDR3 is TGCGCCAGCAGCTTCTCCCGGGTCTACAATGAGCAGTTCTTC. Translation: CASSFSRVYNEQFF.

The chain recombines TRBV27 with TRBJ2-1; TRBD2 aligns across 14 bases. V lost 5 bases, J lost 8 bases, and 14 bases stayed unmatched. The CDR3 has 18 residues. Germline CDR1 and CDR2: MNHEY and SMNVEV (reference sequence). CDR3 protein: CASSLLFLTSGRGDEQFF. The CDR3 nucleotides are TGTGCCAGCAGTCTCCTTTTCCTGACTAGCGGGAGGGGAGATGAGCAGTTCTTC.

This chain links TRBV5-5 with TRBJ2-7, with D possibly being TRBD1 (7 bases). The length of the CDR3 is 15 residues. The germline CDR1 and CDR2 sequences are SGHKS and YYEKEE (reference sequence). V was pared by 0 bases and J by 11 bases, with 21 bases between. The CDR3 coding sequence is TGTGCCAGCAGCTTGGAGGCAGGGGGGAATAAAGAGGAGTACTTC. Its translation is CASSLEAGGNKEEYF. Full variable domain (remainder filled in from reference TRBV5-5 and TRBJ2-7): DAGVTQSPTHLIKTRGQQVTLRCSPISGHKSVSWYQQVLGQGPQFIFQYYEKEERGRGNFPDRFSARQFPNYSSELNVNALLLGDSALYLCASSLEAGGNKEEYFGPGTRLTVT.

The chain combines TRBV2 with TRBJ2-1, with 14 bases aligning to TRBD2. V was pared by 9 bases and J by 7 bases, with 5 bases of the junction left unmatched. The CDR3 contains 14 residues. The germline CDR1 and CDR2 sequences are SNHLY and FYNNEI. In nucleotides, the CDR3 is TGTGCCAGGGGACTAGCGGGAGAGGTGAATGAGCAGTTCTTC. Its translation: CARGLAGEVNEQFF. The full variable domain, in which reference TRBV2 and TRBJ2-1 provide the parts outside the CDR3, is EPEVTQTPSHQVTQMGQEVILRCVPISNHLYFYWYRQILGQKVEFLVSFYNNEISEKSEIFDDQFSVERPDGSNFTLKIRSTKLEDSAMYFCARGLAGEVNEQFFGPGTRLTVL.

The rearrangement links TRBV5-4 to TRBJ2-7, with D possibly matching TRBD2 (7 bases). The germline gives CDR1 SGHNT, CDR2 YYREEE (reference sequence). Trimming left V 0 bases short and J 3 bases short, with 19 bases between. The CDR3 is 17 amino acids. The CDR3 DNA reads TGTGCCAGCAGCTTGGGGGGGGGCAGTCGGGACATCTACGAGCAGTACTTC. Translation gives CASSLGGGSRDIYEQYF. Combining the CDR3 with reference TRBV5-4 and TRBJ2-7 gives the whole variable domain ETGVTQSPTHLIKTRGQQVTLRCSSQSGHNTVSWYQQALGQGPQFIFQYYREEENGRGNFPPRFSGLQFPNYSSELNVNALELDDSALYLCASSLGGGSRDIYEQYFGPGTRLTVT.

V gene TRBV2 combines with J gene TRBJ2-2; weak D call: TRBD1 (6 bases). Germline lookup yields CDR1 SNHLY and CDR2 FYNNEI. CDR3 length: 16 residues. V gave up 5 bases and J gave up 3 bases, with 16 bases separating them. The CDR3 region has the DNA TGTGCCAGCAGTAAAAGGGGGAAAGTGGACACCGGGGAGCTGTTTTTT. Protein: CASSKRGKVDTGELFF.

The genes are TRBV6-5 and TRBJ2-7, with D possibly matching TRBD2 (6 bases). The germline V and J ends were trimmed by 5 bases and 2 bases, with 13 bases remaining between them. The length of the CDR3 is 14 residues. Germline-derived CDR1 and CDR2 are MNHEY and SVGAGI. The CDR3 coding sequence is TGTGCCAGCAGTGGGCGGCTAGCGACCTACGAGCAGTACTTC. It specifies CASSGRLATYEQYF.

This CDR3 is CATSRAGEKLFF. Here the CDR3 DNA reads TGTGCCACCAGCAGAGCAGGGGAAAAACTGTTTTTT. V usage is TRBV15 and J usage is TRBJ1-4; possible D gene TRBD1, 5 bases. The ends were cut back, 1 base at V and 8 bases at J, with 5 bases in the middle. The CDR3 is 12 amino acids. Germline V gene lookup returns CDR1 LNHNV and CDR2 YYDKDF (reference sequence).

The V gene is TRBV4-1, the J gene TRBJ2-1, with a tentative D call TRBD2 (6 bases). This CDR3 spans 15 amino acids. The V and J ends lost 1 base and 1 base respectively, with 8 bases between them. The V gene's germline CDR1 is MGHRA and CDR2 YSYEKL. CDR3 in amino acids: CASSQGTTSYNEQFF. CDR3 DNA sequence: TGCGCCAGCAGCCAAGGGACTACATCCTACAATGAGCAGTTCTTC.

This rearrangement joins TRBV7-2 to TRBJ2-7, with 9 nucleotides matching TRBD1. CDR1 SGHTA and CDR2 FQGNSA come from the germline V gene. V shed 2 bases and J 4 bases; nucleotides not matched to a gene: 9. The CDR3 sequence is 16 residues long. CDR3 nucleotide sequence: TGTGCCAGCAGCTTACTTTCTGGACAGGGGTATTACGAGCAGTACTTC. Translated: CASSLLSGQGYYEQYF.

V and J are TRBV7-2 and TRBJ2-7; 10 positions match TRBD2. Germline V CDR1 and CDR2: SGHTA, FQGNSA. Losses at the gene ends were 2 bases for V and 4 bases for J; bases not matched to a gene: 8. CDR3 length: 16 residues. In DNA, the CDR3 is TGTGCCAGCAGCTTACCGCGGGGAGCGGGAGGGTACGAGCAGTACTTC. This gives the protein CASSLPRGAGGYEQYF.

This clone appeared a single time. The chain is built from TRBV14 and TRBJ2-7, with a tentative D call TRBD2 (5 bases). Germline-derived CDR1 and CDR2 are SGHDN and FVKESK. The ends were cut back, 4 bases at V and 2 bases at J, with 15 bases in the middle. The CDR3 is made up of 15 amino acids. The CDR3 DNA reads as TGTGCCAGCAGCCGAACCCCTGCCGGGACCTACGAGCAGTACTTC. This codes for CASSRTPAGTYEQYF.

This chain joins TRBV28 and TRBJ1-5, with TRBD1 as a possible D gene (5 bases). The V end was cut by 5 bases, the J end by 3 bases, with 14 bases between. CDR3 size: 15 residues. Germline CDR1 reads MDHEN; CDR2 reads SYDVKM. CDR3 nucleotide sequence: TGTGCCAGCAGTGTTCCCCCAGGGAACAATCAGCCCCAGCATTTT. It specifies CASSVPPGNNQPQHF.